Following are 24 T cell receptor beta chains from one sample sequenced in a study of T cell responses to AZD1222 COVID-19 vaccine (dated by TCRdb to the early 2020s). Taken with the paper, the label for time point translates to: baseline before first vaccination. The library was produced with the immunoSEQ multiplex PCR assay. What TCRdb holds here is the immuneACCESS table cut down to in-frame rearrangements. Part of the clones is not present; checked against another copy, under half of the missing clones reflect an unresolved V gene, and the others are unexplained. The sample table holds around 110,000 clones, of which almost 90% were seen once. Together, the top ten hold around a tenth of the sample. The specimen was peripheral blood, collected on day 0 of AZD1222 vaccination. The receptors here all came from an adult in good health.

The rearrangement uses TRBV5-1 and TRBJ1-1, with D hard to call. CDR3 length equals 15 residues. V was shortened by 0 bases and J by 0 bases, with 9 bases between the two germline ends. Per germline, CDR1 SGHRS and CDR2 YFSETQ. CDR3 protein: CASSLVSDMNTEAFF. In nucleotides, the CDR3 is TGCGCCAGCAGCTTGGTATCGGATATGAACACTGAAGCTTTCTTT.

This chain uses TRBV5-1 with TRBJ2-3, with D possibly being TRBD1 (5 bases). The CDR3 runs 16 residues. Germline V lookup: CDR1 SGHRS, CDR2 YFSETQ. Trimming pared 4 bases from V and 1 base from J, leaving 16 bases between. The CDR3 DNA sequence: TGCGCCAGCAGCCCCGCCCGGCAGGGCGGCACAGATACGCAGTATTTT. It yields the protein CASSPARQGGTDTQYF.

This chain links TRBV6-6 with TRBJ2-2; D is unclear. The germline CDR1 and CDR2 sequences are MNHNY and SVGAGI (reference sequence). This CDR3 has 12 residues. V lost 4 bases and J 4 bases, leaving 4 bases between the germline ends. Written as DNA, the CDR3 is TGTGCCAGCAGTTCGGCCACCGGGGAGCTGTTTTTT. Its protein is CASSSATGELFF.

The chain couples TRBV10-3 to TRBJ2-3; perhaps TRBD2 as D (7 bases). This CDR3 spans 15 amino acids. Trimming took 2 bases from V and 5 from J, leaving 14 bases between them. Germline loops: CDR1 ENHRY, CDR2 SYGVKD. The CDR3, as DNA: TGTGCCATCAGTGAGAGGGGGAGGGGGGGAGATACGCAGTATTTT. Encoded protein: CAISERGRGGDTQYF.

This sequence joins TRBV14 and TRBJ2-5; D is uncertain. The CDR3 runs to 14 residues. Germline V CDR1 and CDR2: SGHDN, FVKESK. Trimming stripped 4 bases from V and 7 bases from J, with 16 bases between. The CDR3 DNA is TGTGCCAGCAGCCCATCGGGTGCCAGTGGGACCCAGTACTTC. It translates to CASSPSGASGTQYF.

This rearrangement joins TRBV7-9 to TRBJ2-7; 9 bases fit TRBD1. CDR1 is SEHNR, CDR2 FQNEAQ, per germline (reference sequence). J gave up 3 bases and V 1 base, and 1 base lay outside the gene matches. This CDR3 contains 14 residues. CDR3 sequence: CASSLGTGVYEQYF. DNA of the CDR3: TGTGCCAGCAGCTTAGGGACAGGGGTCTACGAGCAGTACTTC. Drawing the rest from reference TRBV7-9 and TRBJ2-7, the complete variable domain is DTGVSQNPRHKITKRGQNVTFRCDPISEHNRLYWYRQTLGQGPEFLTYFQNEAQLEKSRLLSDRFSAERPKGSFSTLEIQRTEQGDSAMYLCASSLGTGVYEQYFGPGTRLTVT.

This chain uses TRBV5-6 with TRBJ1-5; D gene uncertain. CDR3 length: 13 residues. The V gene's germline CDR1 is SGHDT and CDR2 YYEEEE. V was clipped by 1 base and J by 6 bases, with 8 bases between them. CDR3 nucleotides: TGTGCCAGCAGCTTGCAAGTCGGTCAGCCCCAGCATTTT. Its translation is CASSLQVGQPQHF.

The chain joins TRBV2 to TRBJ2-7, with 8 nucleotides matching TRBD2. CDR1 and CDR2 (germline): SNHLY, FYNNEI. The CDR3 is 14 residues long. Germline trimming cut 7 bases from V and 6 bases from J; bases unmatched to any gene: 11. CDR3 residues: CASNFIAGLAEQYF. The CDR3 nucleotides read TGTGCCAGCAATTTCATAGCGGGATTGGCCGAGCAGTACTTC. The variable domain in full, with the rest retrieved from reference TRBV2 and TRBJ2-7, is EPEVTQTPSHQVTQMGQEVILRCVPISNHLYFYWYRQILGQKVEFLVSFYNNEISEKSEIFDDQFSVERPDGSNFTLKIRSTKLEDSAMYFCASNFIAGLAEQYFGPGTRLTVT.

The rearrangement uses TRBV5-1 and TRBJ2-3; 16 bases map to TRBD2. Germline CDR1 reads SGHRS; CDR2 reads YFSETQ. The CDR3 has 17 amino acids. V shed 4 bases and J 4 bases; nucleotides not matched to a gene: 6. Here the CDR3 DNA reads TGCGCCAGCAGCCCGGGACTAGCGGGGGGGCCGTCAGATACGCAGTATTTT. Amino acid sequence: CASSPGLAGGPSDTQYF.

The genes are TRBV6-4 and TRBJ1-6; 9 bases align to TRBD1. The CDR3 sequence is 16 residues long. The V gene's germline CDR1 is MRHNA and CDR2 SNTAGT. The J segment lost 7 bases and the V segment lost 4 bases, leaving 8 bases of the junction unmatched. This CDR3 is CASSAKSGTGNSPLHF. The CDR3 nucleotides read TGTGCCAGCAGTGCCAAATCCGGGACAGGGAATTCACCCCTCCACTTT.

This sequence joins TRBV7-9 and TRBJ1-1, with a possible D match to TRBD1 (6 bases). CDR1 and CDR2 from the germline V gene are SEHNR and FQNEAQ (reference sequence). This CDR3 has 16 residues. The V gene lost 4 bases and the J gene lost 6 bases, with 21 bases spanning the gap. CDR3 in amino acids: CASSSRLTGGFAEAFF. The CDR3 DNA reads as TGTGCCAGCAGCTCAAGGTTGACAGGTGGGTTCGCTGAAGCTTTCTTT. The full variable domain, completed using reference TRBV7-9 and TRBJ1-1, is DTGVSQNPRHKITKRGQNVTFRCDPISEHNRLYWYRQTLGQGPEFLTYFQNEAQLEKSRLLSDRFSAERPKGSFSTLEIQRTEQGDSAMYLCASSSRLTGGFAEAFFGQGTRLTVV.

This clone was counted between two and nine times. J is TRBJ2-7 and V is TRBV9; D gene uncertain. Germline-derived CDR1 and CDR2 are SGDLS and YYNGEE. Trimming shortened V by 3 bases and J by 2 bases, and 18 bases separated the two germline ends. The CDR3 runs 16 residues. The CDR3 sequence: CASSAHLGATPYEQYF. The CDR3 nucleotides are TGTGCCAGCAGCGCCCATTTGGGCGCTACTCCCTACGAGCAGTACTTC.

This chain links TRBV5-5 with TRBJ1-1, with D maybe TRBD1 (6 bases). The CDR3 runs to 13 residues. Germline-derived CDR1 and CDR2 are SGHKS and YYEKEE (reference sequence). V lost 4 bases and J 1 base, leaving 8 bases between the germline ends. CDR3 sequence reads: CASSGGANTEAFF. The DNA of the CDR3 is TGTGCCAGCAGCGGGGGGGCGAACACTGAAGCTTTCTTT.

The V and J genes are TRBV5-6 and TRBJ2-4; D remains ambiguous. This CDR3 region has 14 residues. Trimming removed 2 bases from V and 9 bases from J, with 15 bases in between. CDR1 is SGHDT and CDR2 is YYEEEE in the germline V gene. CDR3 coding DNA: TGTGCCAGCAGCTTAGGCTTTCCATCAGTCATTCAGTACTTC. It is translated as CASSLGFPSVIQYF.

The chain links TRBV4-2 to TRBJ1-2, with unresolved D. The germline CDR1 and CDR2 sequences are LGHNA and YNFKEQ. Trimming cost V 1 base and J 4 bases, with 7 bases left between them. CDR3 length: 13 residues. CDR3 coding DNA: TGTGCCAGCAGCCAAGGGCCAGTCTATGGCTACACCTTC. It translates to CASSQGPVYGYTF.

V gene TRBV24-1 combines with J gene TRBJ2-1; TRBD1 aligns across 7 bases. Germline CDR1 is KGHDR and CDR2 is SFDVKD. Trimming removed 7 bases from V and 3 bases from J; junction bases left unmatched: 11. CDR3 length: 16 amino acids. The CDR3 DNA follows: TGTGCCACCAGCGGACAGGCAAATTGGCTCTACAATGAGCAGTTCTTC. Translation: CATSGQANWLYNEQFF.

The CDR3 here is CASSTDSSPYNEQFF. In nucleotides, the CDR3 is TGTGCCAGTAGTACAGACAGTTCCCCTTACAATGAGCAGTTCTTC. The chain recombines TRBV19 with TRBJ2-1; possibly TRBD1 for D (5 bases). The CDR3 covers 15 residues. V lost 4 bases, J lost 4 bases, and 14 bases lay in between. CDR1 is LNHDA, CDR2 SQIVND, per germline (reference sequence).

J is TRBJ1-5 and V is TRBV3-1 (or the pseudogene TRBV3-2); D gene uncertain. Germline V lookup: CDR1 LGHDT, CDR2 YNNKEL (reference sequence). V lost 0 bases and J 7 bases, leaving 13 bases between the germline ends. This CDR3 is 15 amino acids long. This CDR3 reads CASSQDAGTVQPQHF. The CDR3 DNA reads TGTGCCAGCAGCCAAGATGCAGGAACGGTCCAGCCCCAGCATTTT.

CDR3 nucleotides: TGCGCCAGCAAGGTCGGAACTGAAGCTTTCTTT. It codes for CASKVGTEAFF. V gene TRBV10-2 combines with J gene TRBJ1-1, with unresolved D. The germline V gene has CDR1 WSHSY and CDR2 SAAADI. This CDR3 has 11 residues. V lost 7 bases and J 5 bases, leaving 8 bases between the germline ends.

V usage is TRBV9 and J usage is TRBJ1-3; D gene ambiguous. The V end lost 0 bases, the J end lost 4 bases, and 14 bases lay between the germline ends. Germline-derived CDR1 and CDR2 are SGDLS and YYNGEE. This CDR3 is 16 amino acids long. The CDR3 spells CASSVDSGTGGNTIYF. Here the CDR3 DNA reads TGTGCCAGCAGCGTAGATTCGGGAACCGGAGGAAACACCATATATTTT.

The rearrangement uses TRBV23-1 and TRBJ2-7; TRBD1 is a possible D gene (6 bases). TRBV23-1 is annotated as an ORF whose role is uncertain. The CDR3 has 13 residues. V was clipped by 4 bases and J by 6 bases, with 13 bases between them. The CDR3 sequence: CASSLGTLGEQYF. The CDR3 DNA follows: TGCGCCAGCAGTCTCGGGACACTGGGCGAGCAGTACTTC.

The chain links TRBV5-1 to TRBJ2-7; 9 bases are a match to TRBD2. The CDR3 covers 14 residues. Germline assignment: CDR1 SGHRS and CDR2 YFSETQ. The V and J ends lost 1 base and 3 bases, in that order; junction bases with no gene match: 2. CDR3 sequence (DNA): TGCGCCAGCAGCTTGCTAGCGGGAATCTACGAGCAGTACTTC. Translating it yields CASSLLAGIYEQYF. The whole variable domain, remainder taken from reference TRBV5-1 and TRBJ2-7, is KAGVTQTPRYLIKTRGQQVTLSCSPISGHRSVSWYQQTPGQGLQFLFEYFSETQRNKGNFPGRFSGRQFSNSRSEMNVSTLELGDSALYLCASSLLAGIYEQYFGPGTRLTVT.

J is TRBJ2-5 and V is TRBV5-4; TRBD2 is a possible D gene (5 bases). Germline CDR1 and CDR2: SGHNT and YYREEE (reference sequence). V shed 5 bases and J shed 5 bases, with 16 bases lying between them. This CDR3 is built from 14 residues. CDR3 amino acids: CASSPRTVSETQYF. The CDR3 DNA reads TGTGCCAGCAGTCCTCGGACTGTCTCGGAGACCCAGTACTTC. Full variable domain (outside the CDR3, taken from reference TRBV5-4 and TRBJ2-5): ETGVTQSPTHLIKTRGQQVTLRCSSQSGHNTVSWYQQALGQGPQFIFQYYREEENGRGNFPPRFSGLQFPNYSSELNVNALELDDSALYLCASSPRTVSETQYFGPGTRLLVL.

CDR3 residues: CASSLGQSGELFF. CDR3 nucleotides: TGTGCCAGCAGCTTGGGACAATCCGGGGAGCTGTTTTTT. This chain links TRBV7-3 with TRBJ2-2, with a tentative D call TRBD1 (6 bases). V shed 3 bases and J shed 6 bases, with 8 bases lying between them. Looked up from germline, CDR1 is SGHTA and CDR2 is FQGTGA. This CDR3 is built from 13 residues.